This T cell receptor beta chain was sequenced in a study of Ad26.COV2.S vaccination and SARS-CoV-2 variants. In the study overall: This donor came from the COV1001 trial of Ad26.COV2.S. Notes on the study in general: Placebo recipients trailed vaccine recipients in spike-specific TCR breadth. Placebo and vaccine recipients had non-spike TCR breadth that was similar.

Here immunoSEQ multiplex PCR was the method, and the copy in TCRdb shows in-frame clones only, minus some. The sample contains about 480,000 clones, roughly 85% of which appear only once. CDR3 size: 11 residues. The V and J ends lost 4 bases and 8 bases respectively, with 11 bases between them. Germline values: CDR1 SQVTM, CDR2 ANQGSEA. The treatment denotes: about 20 received Ad26.COV2.S at low or high dose, single or two shots; roughly five received placebo; per-sample allocation not given. Each sample was drawn 63 days after the first injection (of vaccine or placebo). The donor's status was that of an adult aged 18-55 years in Boston. A note on this clone: Its antigen is currently unknown.

The source material was peripheral blood, sampled in a trial of Ad26.COV2.S vaccine versus placebo. The sequence came from a person aged 18-65 years who received the Ad26.COV2.S COVID-19 vaccine or a placebo. This chain links TRBV29-1 with TRBJ1-1; D not certain. CDR3 nucleotide sequence: TGCAGCGTTGCCTGGGAATTCGAAGCTTTCTTT. It is translated as CSVAWEFEAFF.